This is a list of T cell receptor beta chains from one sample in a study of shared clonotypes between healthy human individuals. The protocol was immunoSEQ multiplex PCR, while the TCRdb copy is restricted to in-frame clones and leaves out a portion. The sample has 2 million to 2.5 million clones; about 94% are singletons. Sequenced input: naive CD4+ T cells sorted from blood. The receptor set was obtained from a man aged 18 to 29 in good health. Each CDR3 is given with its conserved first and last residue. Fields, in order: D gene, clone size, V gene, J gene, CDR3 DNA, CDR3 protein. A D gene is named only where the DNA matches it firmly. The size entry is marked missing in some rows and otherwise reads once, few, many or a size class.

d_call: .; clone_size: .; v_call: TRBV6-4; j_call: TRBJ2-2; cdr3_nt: TGTGCCAGCAGCATTCCGTGGACGCCCGAGAACACCGGGGAGCTGTTTTTT; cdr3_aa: CASSIPWTPENTGELFF
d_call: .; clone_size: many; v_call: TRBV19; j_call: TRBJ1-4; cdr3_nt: TGTGCCAGTAGTCCCCGGGCATCGAAGGGCCCTGGCGAAAAACTGTTTTTT; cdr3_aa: CASSPRASKGPGEKLFF
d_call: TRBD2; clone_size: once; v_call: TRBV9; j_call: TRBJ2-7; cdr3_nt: TGTGCCAGCAGCCCAAGACCCCCCACTAGCGGGATTAACTACGAGCAGTACTTC; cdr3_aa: CASSPRPPTSGINYEQYF
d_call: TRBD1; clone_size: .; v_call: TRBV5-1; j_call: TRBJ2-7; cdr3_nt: TGCGCCAGCAGCTTTCTGGACAGGGGCTACGAGCAGTACTTC; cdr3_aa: CASSFLDRGYEQYF
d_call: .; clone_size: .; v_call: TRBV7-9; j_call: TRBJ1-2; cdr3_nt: TGTGCCAGCAGCCCCTCCGTGGCCCACTATGGCTACACCTTC; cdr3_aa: CASSPSVAHYGYTF
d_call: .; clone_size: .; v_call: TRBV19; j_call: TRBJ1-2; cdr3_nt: TGTGCCAGTAGTATTCCAGGGATCTATGGCTACACCTTC; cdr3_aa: CASSIPGIYGYTF
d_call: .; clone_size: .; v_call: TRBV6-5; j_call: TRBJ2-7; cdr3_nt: TGTGCCAGCAGTTATTCGCGGGACGGCGAGCAGTACTTC; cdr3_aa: CASSYSRDGEQYF
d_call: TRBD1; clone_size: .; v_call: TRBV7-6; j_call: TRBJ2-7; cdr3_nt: TGTGCCAGCAGCTCGTCAGGGGGCGAGCAGTACTTC; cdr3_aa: CASSSSGGEQYF
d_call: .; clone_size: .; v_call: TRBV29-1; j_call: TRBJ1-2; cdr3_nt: TGCAGCGTTGAAGTGGCGTACGACGGCTACACCTTC; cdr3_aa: CSVEVAYDGYTF
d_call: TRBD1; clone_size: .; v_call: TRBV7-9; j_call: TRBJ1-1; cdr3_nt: TGTGCCAGCAGCTTGTCTGGGACAGGGGCATTCGGAGCTTTCTTT; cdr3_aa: CASSLSGTGAFGAFF
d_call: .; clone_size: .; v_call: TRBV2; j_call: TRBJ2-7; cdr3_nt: TGTGCCAGCAGCGCCTGGCTTTGGGAGCAGTACTTC; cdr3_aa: CASSAWLWEQYF
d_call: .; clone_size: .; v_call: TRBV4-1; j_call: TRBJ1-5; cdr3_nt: TGCGCCAGCAGCCAAGATGTGCCCAGGTCCCAACAGCCCCAGCATTTT; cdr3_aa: CASSQDVPRSQQPQHF
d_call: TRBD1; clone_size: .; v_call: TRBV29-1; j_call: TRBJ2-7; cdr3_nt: TGCAGCGGCTCAGGGGGCGCGGAGCAGTACTTC; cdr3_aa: CSGSGGAEQYF
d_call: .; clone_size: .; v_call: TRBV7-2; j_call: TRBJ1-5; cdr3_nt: TGTGCCAGCAGCCTAGCAGGGGAAGATCAGCCCCAGCATTTT; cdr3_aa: CASSLAGEDQPQHF
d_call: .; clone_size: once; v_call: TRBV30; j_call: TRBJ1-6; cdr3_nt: TGTGCCTGGAGTGCGGGGGCTTCACCCCTCCACTTT; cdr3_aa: CAWSAGASPLHF
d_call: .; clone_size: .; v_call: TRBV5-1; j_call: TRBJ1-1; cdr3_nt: TGCGCCAGCAGCTCATCTGCCATCATGAACACTGAAGCTTTCTTT; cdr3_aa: CASSSSAIMNTEAFF
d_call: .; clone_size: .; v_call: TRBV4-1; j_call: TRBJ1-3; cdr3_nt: TGCGCCAGCAGCCAAGGGGCCCAGGGTGAACTCTCTGGAAACACCATATATTTT; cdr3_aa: CASSQGAQGELSGNTIYF
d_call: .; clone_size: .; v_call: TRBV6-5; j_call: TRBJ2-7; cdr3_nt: TGTGCCAGCAGTTACTCGTCATCGGGTTTTTACGAGCAGTACTTC; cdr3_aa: CASSYSSSGFYEQYF
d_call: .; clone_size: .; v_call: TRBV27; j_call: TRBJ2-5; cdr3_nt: TGTGCCAGCAGCCCCCGGGTTCAAGAGACCCAGTACTTC; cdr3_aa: CASSPRVQETQYF
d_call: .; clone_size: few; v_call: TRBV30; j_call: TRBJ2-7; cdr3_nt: TGTGCCTGGACACTAGGGGCAGGGGACTTCTACGAGCAGTACTTC; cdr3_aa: CAWTLGAGDFYEQYF
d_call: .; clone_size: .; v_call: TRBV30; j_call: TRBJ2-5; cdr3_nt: TGTGCCTGGAGTGTAGGGCAAACCCAAGAGACCCAGTACTTC; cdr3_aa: CAWSVGQTQETQYF
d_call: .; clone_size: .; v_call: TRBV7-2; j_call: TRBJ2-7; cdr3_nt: TGTGCCAGCATCATGTTGGGGAACTTAGGGAACGAGCAGTACTTC; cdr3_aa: CASIMLGNLGNEQYF
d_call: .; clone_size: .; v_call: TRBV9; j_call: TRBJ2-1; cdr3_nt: TGTGCCAGCAGCGCCCGGGGACCTCAGGATGAGCAGTTCTTC; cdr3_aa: CASSARGPQDEQFF
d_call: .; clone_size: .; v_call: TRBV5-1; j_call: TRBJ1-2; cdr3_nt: TGCGCCAGCAGCTTGGGTCAGGGCGGTGGCTACACCTTC; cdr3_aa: CASSLGQGGGYTF
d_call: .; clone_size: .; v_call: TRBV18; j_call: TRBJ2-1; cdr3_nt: TGTGCCAGCTCACCATCCGCAGGGTCCTACAATGAGCAGTTCTTC; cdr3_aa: CASSPSAGSYNEQFF
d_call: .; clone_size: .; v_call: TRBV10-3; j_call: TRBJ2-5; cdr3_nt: TGTGCCATCAGTGCTGGGCAAGAGACCCAGTACTTC; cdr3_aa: CAISAGQETQYF
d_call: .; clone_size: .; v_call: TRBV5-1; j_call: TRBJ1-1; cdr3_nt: TGCGCCAGCAGCTTGGACAGATGGTATACTGAAGCTTTCTTT; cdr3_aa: CASSLDRWYTEAFF
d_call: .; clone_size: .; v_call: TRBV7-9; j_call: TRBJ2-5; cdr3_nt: TGTGCCAGCAGCAACTCGACAGCTCCGACGGAGACCCAGTACTTC; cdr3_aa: CASSNSTAPTETQYF